There are many counts of the clone carrying this TCR beta chain. The data derive from a study of Graves' ophthalmopathy and Graves' hyperthyroidism. TCR beta CDR3 regions were amplified from RNA transcripts. Investigators did first-round RT-PCR with HTBI primers, then second-round multiplex PCR. TCRdb reanalysed the multiplex PCR reads using MiXCR and keeps one entry per CDR3 protein. The sample consists of over 450,000 distinct CDR3 sequences, approximately 15% of them appearing once. V dropped 5 bases and J dropped 4 bases, with 14 bases sitting between them. Germline V gene data show CDR1 as KGHSH and CDR2 as LQKENI. This CDR3 is built from 14 residues.

The source is a woman aged 30 to 39 with Graves' ophthalmopathy. Sequencing input: blood. This sequence joins TRBV18 and TRBJ1-1, with D uncertain. The CDR3 DNA is TGTGCCAGCTCATCGACGGACGGGAGCACTGAAGCTTTCTTT. Translated: CASSSTDGSTEAFF.